The rows below give T cell receptor beta chains drawn from one sample of a study of T cell repertoires in cytomegalovirus infection. These TCRs are of unknown antigen specificity. TCRdb processed the reads anew with MiXCR; each CDR3 protein has one entry. The repertoire has tens of thousands of distinct CDR3 sequences, 33% of them found once; the top ten carry just under 70%. Sequencing was performed on PBMCs, sequenced either directly or after in vitro stimulation (not recorded which). The receptors were sampled from a human donor in good health (CMV status not recorded). Some clones in this sample may be carry-over from other donors' samples. Each CDR3 is given with its conserved first and last residue. A D gene is named only where the DNA matches it firmly. Clone size is shown for a subset of rows, as once, few, many or a class of expanded clone.

TRBD1 . TRBJ2-2 TRBV12-3/TRBV12-4 TGTGCCAGCAGTGGCCAGGGGGCGAACGGGGAGCTGTTTTTT CASSGQGANGELFF
. . TRBJ2-7 TRBV6-5 TGTGCCAGCAGCCCCCGGGGCTACGAGCAGTACTTC CASSPRGYEQYF
TRBD1 . TRBJ1-1 TRBV19 TGTGCCAGTACCGCAGGGGGCTCCTGGGGAACTGAAGCTTTCTTT CASTAGGSWGTEAFF
. many TRBJ2-1 TRBV20-1 TGCAGTGCTAGAGGCCTGTACAATGAGCAGTTCTTC CSARGLYNEQFF
TRBD1 . TRBJ1-5 TRBV7-4 TGTGCCAGCAGCCGGACAGGGTCTAGAGATCAGCCCCAGCATTTT CASSRTGSRDQPQHF
TRBD1 . TRBJ2-2 TRBV7-8 TGTGCCAGCAGCTTCCGGGACAGGGGGGGCACCGGGGAGCTGTTTTTT CASSFRDRGGTGELFF
TRBD2 once TRBJ2-7 TRBV12-3/TRBV12-4 TGTGCCAGCAGTTTGGGGACTAGCGGGACCTACGAGCAGTACTTC CASSLGTSGTYEQYF
TRBD1 . TRBJ2-5 TRBV28 TGTGCCAGCAGTTTATACAGGGGGCAAGAGACCCAGTACTTC CASSLYRGQETQYF
. . TRBJ1-5 TRBV25-1 TGTGCCAAGAGGGGGGGCAATCAGCCCCAGCATTTT CAKRGGNQPQHF
TRBD2 . TRBJ2-3 TRBV7-2 TGTGCCAGCAGTCTGAGCGGGGGGGATACGCAGTATTTT CASSLSGGDTQYF
. . TRBJ1-1 TRBV7-9 TGTGCCAGCAGCTTAGCAGGGTGGGACACTGAAGCTTTCTTT CASSLAGWDTEAFF
. few TRBJ2-7 TRBV19 TGTGCCAGTACTTTGTCGACGGGAAGCTCCTACGAGCAGTACTTC CASTLSTGSSYEQYF
. few TRBJ2-2 TRBV12-3/TRBV12-4 TGTGCCAGCAGTTTCCCAACCGGGGAGCTGTTTTTT CASSFPTGELFF
TRBD1 few TRBJ2-1 TRBV19 TGTGCCAGTATGGGACAGGGGATATCTAGTGAGCAGTTCTTC CASMGQGISSEQFF
TRBD1 few TRBJ2-7 TRBV27 TGTGCCAGCAGTTTCCTCACAGGGGGCGTTTCCTACGAGCAGTACTTC CASSFLTGGVSYEQYF
. . TRBJ1-5 TRBV19 TGTGCCAGTAGTAACTTGGGTCAGCCCCAGCATTTT CASSNLGQPQHF